These 15 T cell receptor beta chains share one sample of origin, sequenced in a study of OX40 agonist ivuxolimab in advanced cancers. Generated by immunoSEQ multiplex PCR, the TCRdb table keeps only in-frame clones and is missing some. Altogether 50,000 to 70,000 clones are present, around 88% being singletons, with the ten largest covering just over 0.75%. Source: CD4+ or CD8+ T cells sorted from blood, taken in a trial of the OX40 agonist ivuxolimab. These receptors originate from an adult with an advanced solid tumor such as melanoma, head and neck, liver or kidney cancer.

The V and J genes are TRBV18 and TRBJ1-5, with 8 bases identical to TRBD1. CDR3 length: 18 amino acids. V trimming: 5 bases; J trimming: 1 base; junction bases outside the gene matches: 13. CDR1 KGHSH and CDR2 LQKENI come from the germline V gene. The CDR3 spells CASSATDLTGVSNQPQHF. The CDR3 nucleotides are TGTGCCAGCTCAGCTACTGATCTGACAGGGGTAAGCAATCAGCCCCAGCATTTT.

The rearrangement joins TRBV5-4 to TRBJ2-3; 8 bases map to TRBD2. The CDR3 runs 15 residues. Germline trimming cut 4 bases from V and 2 bases from J; bases unmatched to any gene: 6. Germline values: CDR1 SGHNT, CDR2 YYREEE (reference sequence). CDR3 sequence (DNA): TGTGCCAGCAGCAAGCGGGGGTTACTCACAGATACGCAGTATTTT. As protein: CASSKRGLLTDTQYF.

The chain is built from TRBV19 and TRBJ2-4; TRBD1 agrees at 8 bases. The J segment lost 1 base and the V segment lost 5 bases, leaving 10 bases of the junction unmatched. CDR1 and CDR2 from the germline V gene are LNHDA and SQIVND (reference sequence). The CDR3 consists of 17 residues. CDR3 region: CASSLQETGAAKNIQYF. The DNA of the CDR3 is TGTGCCAGTAGTCTCCAAGAGACAGGGGCGGCCAAAAACATTCAGTACTTC.

Details on this clone: This sample also contains other DNA sequences that code for the same CDR3. J is TRBJ2-6 and V is TRBV6-5, with D uncertain. V shed 2 bases and J shed 0 bases, with 5 bases lying between them. The V gene's germline CDR1 is MNHEY and CDR2 SVGAGI. This CDR3 spans 15 amino acids. The CDR3 loop is CASSYISSGANVLTF. CDR3 DNA: TGTGCCAGCAGTTACATTAGCTCTGGGGCCAACGTCCTGACTTTC.

This clone was counted a single time. The CDR3 DNA reads TGTGCCAGTGATAGGAACACTGAAGCTTTCTTT. Its translation is CASDRNTEAFF. The chain recombines TRBV19 with TRBJ1-1; D remains unclear. The CDR3 is 11 residues long. Per germline, CDR1 LNHDA and CDR2 SQIVND (reference sequence). Trimming shortened V by 8 bases and J by 1 base, and 5 bases separated the two germline ends.

The J gene is TRBJ2-7, the V gene TRBV5-1; possibly TRBD1 for D (6 bases). CDR1 is SGHRS and CDR2 is YFSETQ in the germline V gene. The CDR3 sequence is 13 residues long. V gave up 4 bases and J gave up 7 bases, with 15 bases separating them. CDR3 sequence: CASSVDRPGEQYF. DNA of the CDR3: TGCGCCAGCAGCGTAGACAGGCCGGGAGAGCAGTACTTC.

This chain links TRBV7-3 with TRBJ1-1; no clear D gene. V shed 1 base and J shed 0 bases, with 6 bases lying between them. There are 14 residues in the CDR3. CDR1 and CDR2 from the germline V gene are SGHTA and FQGTGA. CDR3 nucleotide sequence: TGTGCCAGCAGCTTAAACGGCTTGAACACTGAAGCTTTCTTT. Its protein is CASSLNGLNTEAFF.

The rearrangement links TRBV2 to TRBJ2-7, with a weak D call TRBD1 (5 bases). CDR1 SNHLY and CDR2 FYNNEI come from the germline V gene. Trimming left V 3 bases short and J 2 bases short, with 5 bases between. This CDR3 region has 12 residues. This chain's CDR3 is CASSEGPYEQYF. Here the CDR3 DNA reads TGTGCCAGCAGTGAGGGGCCCTACGAGCAGTACTTC.

J is TRBJ2-2 and V is TRBV6-1; D call uncertain. Germline loops: CDR1 MNHNS, CDR2 SASEGT. V lost 7 bases, J lost 2 bases, and 5 bases lay in between. The CDR3 has 12 residues. The CDR3 bases are TGTGCCAGCATGAGAAACACCGGGGAGCTGTTTTTT. Residues: CASMRNTGELFF.

This sequence joins TRBV27 and TRBJ2-7; D is ambiguous. V was cut by 5 bases and J by 6 bases, with 8 bases left in between. This CDR3 is 11 amino acids long. Looked up from germline, CDR1 is MNHEY and CDR2 is SMNVEV (reference sequence). The CDR3 spells CASSPLGEQYF. The CDR3 nucleotides read TGTGCCAGCAGTCCCCTGGGCGAGCAGTACTTC.

This clone was observed once. The V call is TRBV12-5, the J call TRBJ2-4; either TRBD1 or TRBD2 may supply D (6 bases each). The CDR3 sequence is 13 residues long. Trimming cost V 7 bases and J 7 bases, with 14 bases left between them. Germline V gene lookup returns CDR1 LGHNT and CDR2 FRNRAP. In DNA, the CDR3 is TGTGCTAGTGCCCCGACAGGAGGGAACATTCAGTACTTC. Translated: CASAPTGGNIQYF. The full variable domain, completed using reference TRBV12-5 and TRBJ2-4, is DARVTQTPRHKVTEMGQEVTMRCQPILGHNTVFWYRQTMMQGLELLAYFRNRAPLDDSGMPKDRFSAEMPDATLATLKIQPSEPRDSAVYFCASAPTGGNIQYFGAGTRLSVL.

V and J are TRBV21-1 and TRBJ2-7; the table's D gene call, TRBD1, was not cross checked with the DNA. TRBV21-1 counts as a pseudogene. The CDR3 sequence is 16 residues long. CDR3 loop: CASSKVGTGGSYEQYF. As DNA, the CDR3 is TGTGCCAGCAGCAAAGTCGGGACAGGGGGCTCCTACGAGCAGTACTTC.

DNA for the CDR3: TGTGCCAGCAGTCTAAGCGGGAACCCCATCTACAATGAGCAGTTCTTC. As protein: CASSLSGNPIYNEQFF. This chain joins TRBV7-6 and TRBJ2-1, with TRBD2 identical over 7 bases. Germline V CDR1 and CDR2: SGHVS, FNYEAQ. CDR3 length: 16 amino acids. V trimming: 6 bases; J trimming: 3 bases; junction bases outside the gene matches: 11.

The chain combines TRBV18 with TRBJ2-3, with D possibly matching TRBD2 (6 bases). Germline CDR1 and CDR2: KGHSH and LQKENI. The CDR3 loop spans 12 amino acids. V was shortened by 3 bases and J by 11 bases, with 12 bases between the two germline ends. The DNA for the CDR3 is TGTGCCAGCTCACCGGAGGGTGAGAAGCAGTATTTT. Translation: CASSPEGEKQYF.

This clone was observed a single time. CDR3 residues: CASSSSAGGVETQYF. CDR3 DNA: TGTGCCAGCAGTAGCTCAGCGGGGGGCGTTGAGACCCAGTACTTC. The chain combines TRBV6-6 with TRBJ2-5; 9 positions agree with TRBD2. Germline V gene lookup returns CDR1 MNHNY and CDR2 SVGAGI (reference sequence). The CDR3 is made up of 15 amino acids. V dropped 5 bases and J dropped 5; count of bases not matched to a gene: 9.